This T cell receptor (beta chain) was profiled in a study of shared clonotypes between healthy human individuals (dated by TCRdb to the early 2020s). Concerning the study at large: The cohort included three men and a couple of women between 18 and 49 years of age. For each donor, three plates each were used for CD4 naive and CD4 memory, two plates were used for CD8 naive, and one plate was used for CD8 memory. The study deeply sequenced blood TCR repertoires of five healthy adults to estimate repertoire size and the extent of clonotype sharing between individuals. Different laboratories and diverse techniques were used to prepare libraries and sequence TCR repertoires, to increase sequencing depth and limit assay-specific biases. Between about 0.8 and 9 billion PBMCs per donor were obtained by leukapheresis.

Healthy HIV-negative adults with no recently reported acute infections or vaccinations were included as donors. Only Caucasian adults living in Nashville, Tennessee, USA were represented among the donors. CD4+ T cells were enriched by magnetic negative selection, after which naive cells were positively selected on CD45RA and the negative fraction was taken as the memory subset. Blood was obtained by leukapheresis, after which PBMCs were separated by Ficoll-Histopaque density gradient centrifugation and cryopreserved in liquid nitrogen vapor phase. Analytical flow cytometry was used to check the purity and quantity of every magnetically sorted T cell population. Genomic DNA was isolated from every sorted fraction and measured by UV absorbance on a Nanodrop 2000c. On this clone: Its binding antigen is unknown. The DNA is left out, because the CDR3 cannot be placed on it with certainty; the CDR3 is given as TCRdb lists it.

The full study reports these points: Sampling was limited to blood, and TCR repertoires in tissue likely differ from TCR repertoires in blood. Because the study included only a small number of donors, the genetic and exposure-history diversity represented was limited. Pairwise subsampling indicated that sequencing depth was expected to affect the degree of clonotype sharing among donors. Across four donors, approximately 5% of naive CD4, roughly 3.5% of naive CD8, under 2.5% of memory CD4, and 0.3% to 0.45% of memory CD8 clonotypes were shared. Compared with non-shared clonotypes, the clonotypes found in all four sorted-subset donors had higher generation probabilities. Incomplete sequencing was indicated by rarefaction of sorted-subset datasets, despite the large sequencing depth. Estimated clonotype richness was generally larger for naive than for memory subsets.

The CDR3, from cysteine to phenylalanine, totals 11 residues. CDR1 and CDR2 are read off the germline V gene as SQVTM and ANQGSEA. TCR CDR3 regions were amplified from genomic DNA by multiplex PCR using the deep immunoSEQ assay. Extracted genomic DNA from each cell subset was distributed evenly across all wells of several immunoSEQ 96-well plates, and each plate was treated as a replicate. For sorted subsets, roughly 200 ng of genomic DNA, equivalent to around 29,000 T cell genomes, went into each replicate PCR. Purified libraries were quantified with a Qubit 3.0 fluorometer, sized on a Bioanalyzer 2100, and re-quantified with the KAPA Library Quantification kit. Every immunoSEQ 96-well plate was sequenced on a separate single-read 150-cycle Illumina NextSeq 550 flow cell. Per the authors' processing: Because only junctional sequences without quality scores were contained in the immunoSEQ output, filtering matching that applied to full-length reads could not be performed. To assign V/J genes and CDR3, sequences were annotated using PyIR, a Python wrapper for IgBLAST v1.9, with IMGT germline references. Reads with weak V/J assignments (E-value above 1e-6), missing CDR3, stop codons, out-of-frame junctions, or ambiguous translated residues were removed. V3J clonotypes were defined as sequences sharing an identical inferred V gene, J gene, and CDR3 amino acid sequence. Percentage overlap between repertoires was calculated by dividing the number of shared unique clonotypes by the size of the smaller repertoire. Repertoire richness was assessed with RTK rarefaction, the Chao1 estimator, and Recon v2.1 estimates of unobserved clonotypes. Generation probabilities for all TCRbeta clonotypes obtained by the gDNA method from a handful of donors were computed using OLGA. TCRdb limited this immuneACCESS table to in-frame rearrangements with V and J called. A share of clones is missing; checked studies link under half to unresolved V genes, and the rest is unexplained. V and J calls and clone size are copied from that table; D and trimming were computed from the DNA. Counted in this sample were 600,000 to 800,000 clones; roughly two thirds of them appeared once. The ten largest clones take up roughly 1.8% of the sample.

Input material: memory CD4+ T cells sorted from blood. The cell subset or site label of this sample denotes: CD45RA-negative fraction. This receptor was taken from a woman in her 30s in good health. The sequence is built from TRBV29-1 and TRBJ2-1; TRBD2 was called by the table and not checked on the DNA. The CDR3 region has the sequence CSVGPGNEQFF.